This T cell receptor beta chain was recovered during a study of T cell repertoires in cytomegalovirus infection. CDR1 and CDR2 (germline): SGHAT, FQNNGV. CDR3 size: 16 residues. The V segment lost 3 bases and the J segment 8 bases; nucleotides outside the gene matches: 6. This clonotype was recorded at least ten times. What it binds is unknown. General study findings and limits: The ex vivo response was dominated by HLA-C-restricted CMV-specific TCR beta clonotypes. Of the TCR beta families, the public ones yielded a cumulative frequency that identified carriers of CMV plus the relevant HLA.

Via MiXCR, TCRdb re-called the reads, giving one row per CDR3 protein. Of under 200,000 distinct CDR3 sequences detected, 8.5% to 10% appear once; the ten largest clones hold about 4.2%. Sequencing was done on a sample of PBMCs. This receptor was identified in a human donor in good health (CMV status not recorded). Some clones in this sample may be carry-over from other donors' samples. The V call is TRBV11-2, the J call TRBJ2-1, with 14 nucleotides matching TRBD2. CDR3 coding DNA: TGTGCCAGCAGCTTGGGGACTAGCGGGAGAGAAGATGAGCAGTTCTTC. Its translation is CASSLGTSGREDEQFF.